This TCR beta chain was identified in a study of human T cells and chemical hapten exposure. Study details: Patch tests put 0.01% DPC on the upper back, and the results were checked at 6 days. The patients, most of them female, presented with alopecia areata, totalis or universalis.

V was clipped by 1 base and J by 7 bases, with 11 bases between them. CDR3 length: 15 amino acids. Each cDNA molecule in the library carried unique molecular identifiers. TCRdb independently ran MiXCR on the RACE reads; one entry per CDR3 protein. The table lists more than 150,000 distinct CDR3 sequences, around 30% of them singletons, with just under 3% in the top ten. Points from the study as a whole: Expanded TCRs grouped into significantly more large CDR3 similarity clusters than controls produced.

Time point indicated: pre-sensitization, week 0. Treatment: therapeutic diphenylcyclopropenone sensitization with weekly scalp DPC. This clonotype was seen a handful of times. What it binds is not known. The sequencing used whole blood, collected in connection with sensitization to the hapten diphenylcyclopropenone (DPC). The chain is built from TRBV12-3 or TRBV12-4 and TRBJ1-6; D remains unclear. The receptor's source is a woman between 25 and 40 years old with alopecia areata. Some clones in this sample may be carry-over from other donors' samples. The CDR3 region has the DNA TGTGCCAGCAGTTTAGGTGTTCCAAACAATTCACCCCTCCACTTT. Translation gives CASSLGVPNNSPLHF.